A single sample is the source of the 15 T cell receptor beta chains below, sequenced in a study listed by TCRdb under 2016. The library was prepared using RT-PCR. The sequencer listed for this sample is Illumina MiSeq. In TCRdb, the public reads were trimmed at Q25 with fastp and aligned with MiXCR, with productive beta chains retained. Rows matching on CDR3 protein sequence are summarized as one entry with the most common DNA and genes. Within this sample are about 680,000 distinct CDR3 sequences, with approximately 15% of them counted one time only. In total, the top ten clones hold about 3.6% of the sample. Input material: memory CD4+ T cells from blood. Receptors originate from a female donor in good health, serving as a healthy control.

The J gene is TRBJ2-5, the V gene TRBV20-1, with D perhaps TRBD1 (5 bases). Deletions cut 6 bases from V and 5 bases from J, with 28 bases between. Germline V gives CDR1 DFQATT, CDR2 SNEGSKA (reference sequence). The CDR3 is 17 amino acids. The CDR3 loop reads CSALPEAGQGIPETQYF. CDR3 nucleotide sequence: TGCAGTGCCCTCCCAGAGGCAGGGCAGGGTATCCCGGAGACCCAGTACTTC.

V is TRBV10-2 and J is TRBJ2-1; D call uncertain. Germline CDR1 and CDR2: WSHSY and SAAADI. V dropped 1 base and J dropped 1 base, with 2 bases sitting between them. This CDR3 is 13 amino acids long. The CDR3 DNA sequence: TGCGCCAGCAGTGAGTGGTCCTACAATGAGCAGTTCTTC. Its protein is CASSEWSYNEQFF.

This clonotype was observed a handful of times. V gene TRBV7-2 combines with J gene TRBJ2-2, with D tentatively TRBD1 (6 bases). The CDR3 has 15 residues. Trimming took off 1 base at V and 7 bases at J, with 13 bases between the two ends. Per the germline V gene, CDR1 is SGHTA and CDR2 is FQGNSA. The CDR3 DNA sequence: TGTGCCAGCAGCTTAGGCAGGGGAAAGCACGGGGAGCTGTTTTTT. Protein: CASSLGRGKHGELFF.

Comment on this clonotype: An end of the junction differs from the germline gene, which may be a read error. The J gene is TRBJ1-2, the V gene TRBV7-9; TRBD1 matches at 7 bases. The germline gives CDR1 SEHNR, CDR2 FQNEAQ (reference sequence). This CDR3 spans 16 amino acids. CDR3 bases: TGTGCCAGCACCTTACACGACAGGGCTCCAAACTATGGCTACACCTTC. It is translated as CASTLHDRAPNYGYTF.

This clonotype was seen a few times. The chain employs TRBV28 and TRBJ1-2, with no clear D. Germline V CDR1 and CDR2: MDHEN, SYDVKM. V lost 6 bases, J lost 4 bases, and 9 bases lay in between. The CDR3 extends over 12 amino acids. The CDR3 DNA reads TGTGCCAGCAGGCGCGGTACCTATGGCTACACCTTC. Its translation is CASRRGTYGYTF.

This clonotype was observed a handful of times. The J gene is TRBJ2-7, the V gene TRBV24-1, with 10 bases aligning to TRBD1. J was trimmed by 5 bases and V by 6 bases; bases with no gene match: 6. CDR3 length: 14 amino acids. The germline V gene has CDR1 KGHDR and CDR2 SFDVKD. CDR3 in DNA: TGTGCCACCAGTCCTAGGACAGGGGGGCACGAGCAGTACTTC. Its translation is CATSPRTGGHEQYF.

In DNA, the CDR3 is TGTGCCAGCAGCTTAGGGGGTAGGACTAGCGGGTTCTTC. It specifies CASSLGGRTSGFF. The V and J genes are TRBV7-2 and TRBJ2-1; TRBD2 matches at 10 bases. The trim removed 1 base at V and 15 bases at J, leaving 6 bases unmatched. CDR3 length: 13 amino acids. Germline CDR1 SGHTA, CDR2 FQGNSA. Based on the CDR3 plus reference TRBV7-2 and TRBJ2-1, the full variable domain is GAGVSQSPSNKVTEKGKDVELRCDPISGHTALYWYRQSLGQGLEFLIYFQGNSAPDKSGLPSDRFSAERTGGSVSTLTIQRTQQEDSAVYLCASSLGGRTSGFFGPGTRLTVL.

This clonotype was counted many times. The chain combines TRBV2 with TRBJ2-7; tentatively, D is TRBD1 (6 bases). Germline V CDR1 and CDR2: SNHLY, FYNNEI. CDR3 size: 12 residues. V lost 6 bases to trimming and J lost 2 bases, with 8 bases between them. This CDR3 is CASSRTAYEQYF. CDR3 DNA sequence: TGTGCCAGCAGCCGGACAGCCTACGAGCAGTACTTC.

This clonotype was detected a few times. The chain combines TRBV7-2 with TRBJ1-5, with D perhaps TRBD1 (6 bases). Germline loops: CDR1 SGHTA, CDR2 FQGNSA. This CDR3 contains 14 residues. V was pared by 4 bases and J by 3 bases, with 10 bases between. For the CDR3, the DNA is TGTGCCAGCAGCTACGACAGGAACAATCAGCCCCAGCATTTT. Protein product: CASSYDRNNQPQHF.

V is TRBV28 and J is TRBJ1-2, with a tentative D call TRBD1 (6 bases). Per germline, CDR1 MDHEN and CDR2 SYDVKM. The CDR3 extends over 16 amino acids. The ends were cut back, 5 bases at V and 2 bases at J, with 18 bases in the middle. In DNA, the CDR3 is TGTGCCAGCAGTCAAACGGGACAACTTTTCAACTATGGCTACACCTTC. This gives the protein CASSQTGQLFNYGYTF.

The rearrangement links TRBV20-1 to TRBJ1-2, with D uncertain. Germline V CDR1 and CDR2: DFQATT, SNEGSKA (reference sequence). The V end was cut by 2 bases, the J end by 6 bases, with 19 bases between. This CDR3 contains 15 residues. CDR3 DNA: TGCAGTGCTAGATCCGGCTCCACCGAGGGCCATGGCTACACCTTC. This gives the protein CSARSGSTEGHGYTF.

The chain uses TRBV2 and TRBJ1-2; 7 bases line up with TRBD1. The germline CDR1 and CDR2 sequences are SNHLY and FYNNEI. The CDR3 length is 13 residues. With V trimmed by 4 bases and J by 3 bases, 2 bases remained unmatched. The CDR3 DNA follows: TGTGCCAGCAGTGCAGGGGGTCACTATGGCTACACCTTC. This sequence encodes CASSAGGHYGYTF.

The rearrangement uses TRBV7-3 and TRBJ2-3; D gene ambiguous. Germline loops: CDR1 SGHTA, CDR2 FQGTGA. The CDR3 runs to 13 residues. V lost 0 bases and J 8 bases, leaving 9 bases between the germline ends. CDR3 sequence: CASSLTGSGTQYF. CDR3 DNA sequence: TGTGCCAGCAGCTTAACCGGGTCAGGTACGCAGTATTTT.

This clonotype was seen more than once but under ten times. The chain is built from TRBV20-1 and TRBJ2-3, with D perhaps matching TRBD2 (6 bases). Germline V gene lookup returns CDR1 DFQATT and CDR2 SNEGSKA (reference sequence). V was cut by 1 base and J by 4 bases, with 9 bases left in between. The CDR3 extends over 13 amino acids. The chain's CDR3 is CSARGGGADTQYF. The CDR3 nucleotides read TGCAGTGCTAGAGGCGGCGGGGCAGATACGCAGTATTTT.

This chain connects TRBV6-5 to TRBJ1-1, with a possible D match to TRBD1 (6 bases). V lost 6 bases and J lost 7, with 12 bases in between. Germline V gene data show CDR1 as MNHEY and CDR2 as SVGAGI. This CDR3 spans 12 amino acids. The CDR3 reads CASRTGAGEAFF. CDR3 coding DNA: TGTGCCAGCAGGACAGGAGCGGGTGAAGCTTTCTTT.